This entry lists 8 T cell receptor beta chains sequenced from one sample in a study of T-cell memory formation after mild COVID-19 (dated by TCRdb to about 2021). The method behind the library was 5' RACE. The instrument given in TCRdb is Illumina NovaSeq 6000. Through fastp at Q25 and MiXCR, TCRdb rebuilt clones from the public reads, retaining in-frame beta chains. Entries are consolidated by CDR3 protein sequence, retaining the most common genes and DNA. The sample profile shows approximately 400,000 distinct CDR3 sequences; roughly 17% of them were found once. The ten largest clones take up about a fifth of the sample. The specimen sequenced was PBMCs or a T cell subset sorted from them (not recorded which). These receptors were taken from a man between 18 and 29 years old who had mild COVID-19 (a few samples of this study predate the infection). The sample titles of this study are shuffled in the database, so cell type and time point are left out; the donor was told from shared clones.

The gene calls are TRBV6-5 and TRBJ1-6, with D unclear. Germline V gene lookup returns CDR1 MNHEY and CDR2 SVGAGI. V was shortened by 2 bases and J by 9 bases, with 11 bases between the two germline ends. The CDR3 totals 14 residues. The CDR3 loop reads CASSYDMIGSPLHF. CDR3 bases: TGTGCCAGCAGTTACGACATGATAGGTTCACCCCTCCACTTT.

This clonotype has a handful of counts. The chain employs TRBV4-1 and TRBJ2-1, with 9 bases identical to TRBD1. Germline assignment: CDR1 MGHRA and CDR2 YSYEKL. The V and J ends lost 5 bases and 4 bases, in that order; junction bases with no gene match: 15. The CDR3 runs 18 residues. The CDR3 sequence: CASSSHPNTDRGYNEQFF. CDR3 coding DNA: TGCGCCAGCAGCTCCCACCCTAATACCGACAGGGGGTACAATGAGCAGTTCTTC.

The chain carries TRBV7-9 and TRBJ2-3; perhaps TRBD1 as D (5 bases). Germline V lookup: CDR1 SEHNR, CDR2 FQNEAQ (reference sequence). This CDR3 spans 16 amino acids. Between the trimmed V and J ends, which lost 0 bases and 0 bases, there was a span of 10 bases. The CDR3 DNA follows: TGTGCCAGCAGCTTAGCGGTGGGGCCTAGCACAGATACGCAGTATTTT. It codes for CASSLAVGPSTDTQYF.

This clonotype was observed many times. V is TRBV7-2 and J is TRBJ2-2, with a possible D match to TRBD2 (6 bases). Trimming took off 5 bases at V and 1 base at J, with 8 bases between the two ends. The CDR3 spans 14 residues. The V gene's germline CDR1 is SGHTA and CDR2 FQGNSA. The CDR3 sequence: CASSGGLNTGELFF. CDR3 in DNA: TGTGCCAGCAGCGGGGGACTGAACACCGGGGAGCTGTTTTTT.

V is TRBV29-1 and J is TRBJ2-5; D is undetermined. Germline V gene data show CDR1 as SQVTM and CDR2 as ANQGSEA. Between the trimmed V and J ends, which lost 0 bases and 5 bases, there was a span of 13 bases. This CDR3 is built from 14 residues. CDR3: CSVEDEVLKETQYF. CDR3 nucleotides: TGCAGCGTTGAAGACGAGGTTCTAAAGGAGACCCAGTACTTC.

This rearrangement joins TRBV5-1 to TRBJ2-3; D possibly corresponds to TRBD1 (6 bases). CDR3 length: 16 amino acids. Germline V lookup: CDR1 SGHRS, CDR2 YFSETQ. Deletions cut 0 bases from V and 5 bases from J, with 16 bases between. The DNA for the CDR3 is TGCGCCAGCAGCTTGGACCCAGGGGCGAGGGGAGATACGCAGTATTTT. Amino acid sequence: CASSLDPGARGDTQYF.

The sample holds a few counts of this clonotype. The chain recombines TRBV6-5 with TRBJ2-5; 9 positions match TRBD2. This CDR3 spans 13 amino acids. J was trimmed by 7 bases and V by 7 bases; bases with no gene match: 7. Per the germline V gene, CDR1 is MNHEY and CDR2 is SVGAGI. CDR3 nucleotides: TGTGCCAGCACTAGCGGGGCCCGAGGGACCCAGTACTTC. Translated, it gives CASTSGARGTQYF.

The chain combines TRBV20-1 with TRBJ2-6; no clear D. V shed 3 bases and J shed 2 bases, with 5 bases lying between them. Germline V gene data show CDR1 as DFQATT and CDR2 as SNEGSKA (reference sequence). The CDR3 runs to 13 residues. CDR3 region: CSASDTGANVLTF. CDR3 coding DNA: TGCAGTGCTAGTGATACTGGGGCCAACGTCCTGACTTTC.